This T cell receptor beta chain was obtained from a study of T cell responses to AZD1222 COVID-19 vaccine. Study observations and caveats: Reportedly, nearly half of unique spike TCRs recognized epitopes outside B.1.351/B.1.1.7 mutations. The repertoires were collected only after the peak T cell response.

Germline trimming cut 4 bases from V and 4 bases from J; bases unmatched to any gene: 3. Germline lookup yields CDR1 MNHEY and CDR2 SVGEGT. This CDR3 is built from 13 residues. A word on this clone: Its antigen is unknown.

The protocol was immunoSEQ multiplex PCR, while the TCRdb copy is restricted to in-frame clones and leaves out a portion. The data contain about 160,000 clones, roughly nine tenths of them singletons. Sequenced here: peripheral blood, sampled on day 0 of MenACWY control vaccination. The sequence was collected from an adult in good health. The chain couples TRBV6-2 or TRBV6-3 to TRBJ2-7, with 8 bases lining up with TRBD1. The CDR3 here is CASSSDRGYEQYF. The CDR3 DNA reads TGTGCCAGCAGTTCCGACAGGGGTTACGAGCAGTACTTC.